A selection of T cell receptor beta chains follows, all from one sample in a study of shared clonotypes between healthy human individuals. Profiling relied on immunoSEQ multiplex PCR, and the TCRdb table lists in-frame clones only, not all of them. The sample includes some 2,000,000 clones, approximately 94% of them seen just once. The sequenced sample consisted of naive CD8+ T cells sorted from blood. The receptor source for this set is a man between 18 and 29 years old in good health. Each CDR3 is given with its conserved first and last residue. Each record gives: J gene, clone size, V gene, D gene, CDR3 DNA, CDR3 protein. The D gene is left open where the match is weak. Only part of the rows carry a size: once, few, many, or a class if the clone is expanded.

>TRBJ2-7|NA|TRBV15|NA
TGTGCCACCAGCAGAGATCAGGAATCGAGCTCCTACGAGCAGTACTTC
CATSRDQESSSYEQYF
>TRBJ2-1|NA|TRBV4-2|TRBD1
TGTGCCAGCAGCCAAGATAATACTGGGACAGGGGTAAGGGATGAGCAGTTCTTC
CASSQDNTGTGVRDEQFF
>TRBJ1-1|NA|TRBV5-6|NA
TGTGCCAGCAGCCCCGGCGGCAGTGAAGCTTTCTTT
CASSPGGSEAFF
>TRBJ2-1|NA|TRBV7-3|TRBD1
TGTGCCAGCAGCTTAACTTCCCCCGGGACAGGCTACAATGAGCAGTTCTTC
CASSLTSPGTGYNEQFF
>TRBJ2-7|NA|TRBV27|TRBD2
TGTGCCAGCAGTTTAGCCGTCCCGGGACTAGGAAACGAGCAGTACTTC
CASSLAVPGLGNEQYF
>TRBJ2-7|NA|TRBV11-2|NA
TGTGCCAGCAGCTTAGATCCAGGGTGGGGTAACTACGAGCAGTACTTC
CASSLDPGWGNYEQYF
>TRBJ1-3|NA|TRBV18|NA
TGTGCCAGCTCACCAGGGGGACCGCTTTACTCTGGAAACACCATATATTTT
CASSPGGPLYSGNTIYF
>TRBJ2-7|NA|TRBV6-1|TRBD1
TGTGCCAGCAGTGTAAGCAGGGGGATCAACGAGCAGTACTTC
CASSVSRGINEQYF
>TRBJ2-5|NA|TRBV10-1|TRBD2
TGCGCCAGTACTTCGACTAGCGCACAAGAGACCCAGTACTTC
CASTSTSAQETQYF
>TRBJ2-7|NA|TRBV5-6|NA
TGTGCCAGCAGCTCGGGGACACTTAACTACGAGCAGTACTTC
CASSSGTLNYEQYF
>TRBJ2-1|NA|TRBV7-9|TRBD1
TGTGCCAGCAGCTTCGACAGGGTTTTCAATGAGCAGTTCTTC
CASSFDRVFNEQFF
>TRBJ2-1|NA|TRBV7-6|NA
TGTGCCAGCAGCTTAGCCACAGGGAATGAGCAGTTCTTC
CASSLATGNEQFF
>TRBJ2-7|many|TRBV5-4|NA
TGTGCCAGCAGCACCCGGGGGAGAGGGGCCTACGAGCAGTACTTC
CASSTRGRGAYEQYF
>TRBJ1-4|NA|TRBV6-5|TRBD1
TGTGCCAGCAGTGAACAGGGGACAGGGGAAAAACTGTTTTTT
CASSEQGTGEKLFF
>TRBJ2-5|NA|TRBV9|NA
TGTGCCAGCAGCGTAGGGGCAGCTTCTGAGACCCAGTACTTC
CASSVGAASETQYF
>TRBJ2-1|NA|TRBV7-9|TRBD1
TGTGCCATCGGACAAGACAGGGAACTGTACAATGAGCAGTTCTTC
CAIGQDRELYNEQFF
>TRBJ1-1|NA|TRBV2|TRBD1
TGTGCCAGCAGTGAGGTTGGCCCCGGGACAGGGGGCACTGAAGCTTTCTTT
CASSEVGPGTGGTEAFF
>TRBJ2-1|NA|TRBV7-8|NA
TGTGCCAGCATCCCGGGAAATCCCCCTAAGTCCTACAATGAGCAGTTCTTC
CASIPGNPPKSYNEQFF
>TRBJ2-7|NA|TRBV15|NA
TGTGCAATGGCGGGGGCCTCCTACGAGCAGTACTTC
CAMAGASYEQYF
>TRBJ1-2|NA|TRBV7-2|TRBD1
TGTGCCAGCAGCTTAACCCCACAGGGGGCACTCGCTAACTATGGCTACACCTTC
CASSLTPQGALANYGYTF
>TRBJ1-2|NA|TRBV2|NA
TGTGCCAGCAGTTACGGGGACGAGAACTATGGCTACACCTTC
CASSYGDENYGYTF
>TRBJ1-1|NA|TRBV4-2|NA
TGTGCCAGCAGCCAAGGGGAGGGAGGGGAGGACACTGAAGCTTTCTTT
CASSQGEGGEDTEAFF
>TRBJ1-1|NA|TRBV6-1|NA
TGTGCCATCGACCGGTGGACTGAAGCTTTCTTT
CAIDRWTEAFF
>TRBJ1-5|NA|TRBV6-1|NA
TGTGCCAGCAGTGAACTCCGCGGCGGAAATCAGCCCCAGCATTTT
CASSELRGGNQPQHF
>TRBJ1-5|NA|TRBV6-5|TRBD1
TGTGCCAGCAGTCCTCAGGGGGGCGGTAAGGCCCAGCATTTT
CASSPQGGGKAQHF
>TRBJ2-7|NA|TRBV4-1|NA
TGCGCCAGCAGGCCTAGAGGGCAGGGTCACTACGAGCAGTACTTC
CASRPRGQGHYEQYF
>TRBJ2-3|NA|TRBV27|NA
TGTGCCAGCAGGAGAATCGAGGCAGATACGCAGTATTTT
CASRRIEADTQYF
>TRBJ1-1|NA|TRBV4-3|NA
TGCGCCAGCAGCGACAGGATTCTCGGCTTGGAAAGAAACACTGAAGCTTTCTTT
CASSDRILGLERNTEAFF
>TRBJ2-7|NA|TRBV13|NA
TGTGCCAGCAGCTTAGAATCCTACGAGCAGTACTTC
CASSLESYEQYF
>TRBJ2-7|NA|TRBV7-9|NA
TGTGCCAGCGACGCAGGGGTCCACGAGCAGTACTTC
CASDAGVHEQYF
>TRBJ2-5|NA|TRBV27|TRBD1
TGTGCCAGCAGTTTGCTCGGGGACAGGGAGCGGTACGAGACCCAGTACTTC
CASSLLGDRERYETQYF
>TRBJ1-1|NA|TRBV18|NA
TGTGCCAGCTCACCCACGTTGGGAGGGGCTGAAGCTTTCTTT
CASSPTLGGAEAFF
>TRBJ1-1|NA|TRBV12-2|NA
TGTGCAAGTCGCCCCCAGCCAAGACACACTGAAGCTTTCTTT
CASRPQPRHTEAFF
>TRBJ2-7|NA|TRBV6-5|NA
TGTGCCAGCAGCCAGGATATCTACGAGCAGTACTTC
CASSQDIYEQYF
>TRBJ2-2|NA|TRBV5-4|NA
TGTGCCAGCAGCGCTCTTCTGACCGGGGAGCTGTTTTTT
CASSALLTGELFF
>TRBJ2-4|NA|TRBV7-9|TRBD1
TGTGCCAGCAGCTTTAAGGACAGGGGTCGGGACATTCAGTACTTC
CASSFKDRGRDIQYF
>TRBJ2-7|NA|TRBV19|NA
TGTGCCAGTAGTTGGGCAGGTGGCTACGAGCAGTACTTC
CASSWAGGYEQYF
>TRBJ2-3|NA|TRBV4-1|NA
TGCGCCAGCAGCCAAAGAGAGCTTGGAGAAGATACGCAGTATTTT
CASSQRELGEDTQYF
>TRBJ2-7|NA|TRBV5-6|NA
TGTGCCAGCAGCTTTGGTAGAGGCGAGCAGTACTTC
CASSFGRGEQYF
>TRBJ1-2|once|TRBV2|NA
TGTGCCAGCAGTGGTGACCGAGGGGCTGGCTATGGCTACACCTTC
CASSGDRGAGYGYTF
>TRBJ1-4|NA|TRBV5-6|NA
TGTGCCAGCGGGGCCGAGGCTAATGAAAAACTGTTTTTT
CASGAEANEKLFF
>TRBJ2-6|NA|TRBV25-1|NA
TGTGCCAGCAGTGAGGGGATAGGAGCCAACGTCCTGACTTTC
CASSEGIGANVLTF
>TRBJ2-3|NA|TRBV5-3|NA
TGTGCCAGAAGCTTGGTAGACCGGGTCGACACAGATACGCAGTATTTT
CARSLVDRVDTDTQYF
>TRBJ2-3|NA|TRBV9|NA
TGTGCCAGCAGCCCCTGGGGGTCCGCAGATACGCAGTATTTT
CASSPWGSADTQYF
>TRBJ2-7|NA|TRBV6-5|NA
TGTGCCAGCAGTTATCCTGACAGCTACGAGCAGTACTTC
CASSYPDSYEQYF
>TRBJ1-1|NA|TRBV25-1|NA
TGTGCCAGCAGTGAGCCCGACATGTTTGCTGAAGCTTTCTTT
CASSEPDMFAEAFF
>TRBJ2-1|once|TRBV27|NA
TGTGCCAGCAGTTCTTTTTACTCCACCAGGGAAAACGATGTCTTC
CASSSFYSTRENDVF
>TRBJ2-1|NA|TRBV5-1|TRBD1
TGCGCCAGCAGCTTGCCCGCCGGGACAGGGAACAATGAGCAGTTCTTC
CASSLPAGTGNNEQFF
>TRBJ2-1|NA|TRBV4-1|NA
TGCGCCAGCAACACTCCGGGGGAAATTATCCACAATGAGCAGTTCTTC
CASNTPGEIIHNEQFF
>TRBJ2-6|NA|TRBV19|NA
TGTGCCAGTACCACGCTTTTGGGTTTGTCTGGGGCCAACGTCCTGACTTTC
CASTTLLGLSGANVLTF
>TRBJ2-7|NA|TRBV9|TRBD1
TGTGCCAGCAGCGTAGGGCAGGGGGCTTCGTACGAGCAGTACTTC
CASSVGQGASYEQYF
>TRBJ2-1|NA|TRBV7-9|NA
TGTGCCAGCAGCTCTACAGGGGGGGAAAATGAGCAGTTCTTC
CASSSTGGENEQFF
>TRBJ2-7|NA|TRBV5-5|TRBD1
TGTGCCAGCAGCGCACCGGGACAGACCTACGAGCAGTACTTC
CASSAPGQTYEQYF
>TRBJ1-3|NA|TRBV4-2|NA
TGTGCCAGCAGCCAAGAAGCAGGGCGAATCTTAGGAAACACCATATATTTT
CASSQEAGRILGNTIYF
>TRBJ2-7|NA|TRBV5-1|NA
TGCGCCAGCAGCTTGGCCAAGGGCGCGGGGGAGCAGTACTTC
CASSLAKGAGEQYF